This T cell receptor beta chain was sequenced during a study of T-cell reconstitution after alpha-beta-depleted transplantation in children. In regard to this clonotype: Its cognate antigen is unknown.

General study results and limits: As was reported, about two months after transplant, alpha-beta T cells came from several hundred expanded graft clones. At day 60, the high TCRbeta diversity found in some patients originated from recipient T cells and thymic progenitors that had survived. Counts and diversity of T cells one year after transplant came mostly from newly produced T cells.

There are 17 residues in the CDR3. Germline CDR1 is DFQATT and CDR2 is SNEGSKA (reference sequence). V shed 0 bases and J shed 7 bases, with 21 bases lying between them. The authors prepared the TCRbeta library with unique molecular identifiers. One entry per CDR3 protein results from TCRdb running MiXCR on the PCR reads. The sample shows about 580,000 distinct CDR3 sequences, about a quarter of them seen only once. The sample in question was PBMCs, obtained before TCRalphabeta/CD19-depleted stem cell transplant. The J gene is TRBJ1-4, the V gene TRBV20-1; tentative D call: TRBD1 (5 bases). The clonotype was recovered from a boy under two years old with Wiskott-Aldrich syndrome, due to receive a stem cell transplant. The CDR3 region has the DNA TGCAGTGCTAGAGATGGGCACCGAGGCAGGGACTCTGAAAAACTGTTTTTT. Its protein product is CSARDGHRGRDSEKLFF.